The 26 T cell receptor beta chains in this list originate from one sample, sequenced in a study of blood T cells in healthy people across ages. A second PCR, run for roughly 7 to 11 cycles, used a sample-barcoded 5' primer plus a J-beta primer mix. TCRdb passed the 5' RACE reads through MiXCR, listing each CDR3 protein once. This repertoire shows roughly 1.5 million distinct CDR3 sequences, roughly 43% found once; its top ten account for about 4%. The sample consisted of blood. The receptors shown here come from a woman between 18 and 29 years old in good health.

V usage is TRBV11-2 and J usage is TRBJ1-2; tentatively, D is TRBD1 (6 bases). The CDR3 consists of 14 residues. Germline V lookup: CDR1 SGHAT, CDR2 FQNNGV. The V end lost 3 bases, the J end lost 2 bases, and 10 bases lay between the germline ends. CDR3 sequence: CASSLGTPNYGYTF. In DNA, the CDR3 is TGTGCCAGCAGCTTGGGGACACCGAACTATGGCTACACCTTC.

There are a few counts of this clonotype. V is TRBV6-6 and J is TRBJ1-5, with D unclear. The CDR3 spans 17 residues. V dropped 0 bases and J dropped 1 base, with 13 bases sitting between them. Germline V CDR1 and CDR2: MNHNY, SVGAGI (reference sequence). The CDR3 region is CASSYSTVQRSNQPQHF. The CDR3 coding sequence is TGTGCCAGCAGTTACTCGACGGTCCAGCGGAGCAATCAGCCCCAGCATTTT.

As DNA, the CDR3 is TGTGCCAGCAGCCAAGATCTCCGGTTCGTGGGGACCGGGGAGCTGTTTTTT. Its protein is CASSQDLRFVGTGELFF. The chain is built from TRBV3-1 and TRBJ2-2; D is unresolved. The CDR3 has 17 amino acids. V lost 0 bases and J 5 bases, leaving 16 bases between the germline ends. Germline CDR1 LGHDT, CDR2 YNNKEL (reference sequence).

The table lists this clonotype with a few counts. The chain carries TRBV6-5 and TRBJ2-7; D is uncertain. Germline V gives CDR1 MNHEY, CDR2 SVGAGI. The CDR3 spans 14 residues. Trimming removed 6 bases at V and 2 bases at J, with 14 bases between. The CDR3 DNA follows: TGTGCCAGCAGGCAAACAGAGAGACCCTACGAGCAGTACTTC. It encodes CASRQTERPYEQYF.

The V gene is TRBV20-1, the J gene TRBJ2-3; D is tentatively TRBD1 or TRBD2 (6 bases each). CDR1 is DFQATT, CDR2 SNEGSKA, per germline (reference sequence). Trimming cost V 0 bases and J 0 bases, with 16 bases left between them. The CDR3 totals 17 residues. The CDR3, as DNA: TGCAGTGCTAGAGATTTTAAGACAGGAGGGAGCACAGATACGCAGTATTTT. It translates to CSARDFKTGGSTDTQYF.

This clonotype showed up many times. This chain links TRBV7-9 with TRBJ2-7; D gene unclear. From germline, CDR1 is SEHNR and CDR2 FQNEAQ (reference sequence). The CDR3 spans 14 residues. V lost 5 bases, J lost 2 bases, and 13 bases lay in between. CDR3 loop: CASSPPAITYEQYF. The CDR3 DNA reads as TGTGCCAGCAGCCCCCCCGCAATCACCTACGAGCAGTACTTC.

The sample holds a few counts of this clonotype. This chain uses TRBV20-1 with TRBJ2-2, with unresolved D. This CDR3 has 13 amino acids. The germline V and J ends were trimmed by 0 bases and 8 bases, with 10 bases remaining between them. Germline V lookup: CDR1 DFQATT, CDR2 SNEGSKA (reference sequence). In DNA form, the CDR3 reads TGCAGTGCTAGAGATGGGGTTGGAGGGGAGCTGTTTTTT. This sequence encodes CSARDGVGGELFF.

The count of this clonotype is one. The chain uses TRBV11-3 and TRBJ1-1; D may be TRBD1 (6 bases). CDR1 is SGHNT and CDR2 is YENEEA in the germline V gene. The CDR3 totals 15 residues. V dropped 1 base and J dropped 13 bases, with 22 bases sitting between them. This CDR3 reads CASSLGMRGGTQVFF. In DNA form, the CDR3 reads TGTGCCAGCAGCTTAGGAATGCGCGGGGGGACACAAGTTTTCTTT. The full variable domain, completed using reference TRBV11-3 and TRBJ1-1, is EAGVVQSPRYKIIEKKQPVAFWCNPISGHNTLYWYLQNLGQGPELLIRYENEEAVDDSQLPKDRFSAERLKGVDSTLKIQPAELGDSAVYLCASSLGMRGGTQVFFGQGTRLTVV.

The rearrangement links TRBV4-1 to TRBJ2-3; tentatively, D is TRBD2 (5 bases). The CDR3 covers 16 residues. Looked up from germline, CDR1 is MGHRA and CDR2 is YSYEKL. The germline V and J ends were trimmed by 4 bases and 6 bases, with 20 bases remaining between them. In DNA, the CDR3 is TGCGCCAGCAGCCTGTCCTTTCAGCCAGCGGCGGATACGCAGTATTTT. This sequence encodes CASSLSFQPAADTQYF.

This clonotype came up a few times. The chain uses TRBV4-1 and TRBJ1-4; maybe TRBD1 (6 bases). The CDR3 spans 15 residues. V lost 3 bases, J lost 7 bases, and 15 bases lay in between. CDR1 is MGHRA and CDR2 is YSYEKL in the germline V gene. The CDR3 nucleotides are TGCGCCAGCAGCCACCGACAGGCCACTGGTGAAAAACTGTTTTTT. This encodes CASSHRQATGEKLFF.

In this sample, this clonotype turned up once. The V gene is TRBV18, the J gene TRBJ1-1, with D hard to call. V was clipped by 2 bases and J by 1 base, with 8 bases between them. The CDR3 contains 14 residues. CDR1 KGHSH and CDR2 LQKENI come from the germline V gene. CDR3 residues: CASSPNPGNTEAFF. The DNA for the CDR3 is TGTGCCAGCTCACCAAACCCGGGGAACACTGAAGCTTTCTTT.

This clonotype appeared a few times. This rearrangement joins TRBV4-1 to TRBJ2-1; 7 nucleotides agree with TRBD2. The CDR3 totals 15 residues. After removal of 0 bases from V and 9 bases from J, the junction contained 8 bases not matched to a gene. Germline CDR1 is MGHRA and CDR2 is YSYEKL. CDR3 sequence reads: CASSQEWWGRGEQFF. The CDR3 region has the DNA TGCGCCAGCAGCCAAGAATGGTGGGGGAGGGGTGAGCAGTTCTTC.

The chain has TRBV4-2 and TRBJ2-1; D is possibly TRBD2 (6 bases). The V gene's germline CDR1 is LGHNA and CDR2 YNFKEQ. CDR3 length: 13 amino acids. V was cut by 8 bases and J by 6 bases, with 14 bases left in between. In DNA, the CDR3 is TGTGCCAGCGCTGGCCCCGGGGGCAATGAGCAGTTCTTC. Translating gives CASAGPGGNEQFF.

The sample holds a few counts of this clonotype. This chain links TRBV18 with TRBJ1-2; D gene ambiguous. Germline V CDR1 and CDR2: KGHSH, LQKENI. The CDR3 loop spans 13 amino acids. The germline V and J ends were trimmed by 8 bases and 1 base, with 11 bases remaining between them. The CDR3, as DNA: TGTGCCAGCCCAAGTGGAGTTAACTATGGCTACACCTTC. This encodes CASPSGVNYGYTF.

There are a few counts of this clonotype. This chain uses TRBV15 with TRBJ2-3; no clear D. This CDR3 has 13 residues. The germline V and J ends were trimmed by 7 bases and 1 base, with 9 bases remaining between them. The germline gives CDR1 LNHNV, CDR2 YYDKDF (reference sequence). This CDR3 is CATTALGTDTQYF. The DNA of the CDR3 is TGTGCCACCACTGCATTGGGCACAGATACGCAGTATTTT.

Notes on this clonotype: This may stem from a read error, because a much larger clone lies one nucleotide away. This rearrangement joins TRBV7-2 to TRBJ2-5; 8 bases are shared with TRBD2. There are 15 residues in the CDR3. CDR1 and CDR2 (germline): SGHTA, FQGNSA. Trimming removed 3 bases from V and 11 bases from J; junction bases left unmatched: 14. CDR3 DNA: TGTGCCAGCAGCTTCGCTAGCGGGCTACACAATGAGCAGTACTTC. Translating gives CASSFASGLHNEQYF. Looking up the rest from reference TRBV7-2 and TRBJ2-5 gives the full variable domain: GAGVSQSPSNKVTEKGKDVELRCDPISGHTALYWYRQSLGQGLEFLIYFQGNSAPDKSGLPSDRFSAERTGGSVSTLTIQRTQQEDSAVYLCASSFASGLHNEQYFGPGTRLLVL.

The chain has TRBV20-1 and TRBJ1-5; D unresolved. V gave up 3 bases and J gave up 2 bases, with 8 bases separating them. Germline V gene lookup returns CDR1 DFQATT and CDR2 SNEGSKA (reference sequence). The CDR3 has 13 amino acids. In DNA form, the CDR3 reads TGCAGTGCTAGGCCCCCCCGCAATCAGCCCCAGCATTTT. This sequence encodes CSARPPRNQPQHF.

CDR3 sequence: CASSLLGHGGIYEQYF. The CDR3 DNA reads TGTGCCAGCAGTTTATTAGGTCATGGAGGTATCTACGAGCAGTACTTC. V usage is TRBV27 and J usage is TRBJ2-7; weak D call: TRBD2 (5 bases). Trimming took 1 base from V and 3 from J, leaving 16 bases between them. The CDR3 is made up of 16 amino acids. The germline gives CDR1 MNHEY, CDR2 SMNVEV (reference sequence).

This clonotype came up many times. The genes are TRBV6-4 and TRBJ2-1; 12 bases are shared with TRBD2. In germline, CDR1 is MRHNA, CDR2 SNTAGT. The ends lost 6 bases at V and 7 bases at J; junction bases unmatched: 7. The CDR3 spans 15 residues. The CDR3 region has the DNA TGTGCCAGCAGGCCCCTAGCGGGGGGGGGAAATGAGCAGTTCTTC. This codes for CASRPLAGGGNEQFF.

The chain has TRBV4-3 and TRBJ2-5, with TRBD2 as a possible D gene (6 bases). This CDR3 region has 13 residues. CDR1 and CDR2 from the germline V gene are LGHNA and YSLEER. V lost 0 bases and J 12 bases, leaving 14 bases between the germline ends. The DNA of the CDR3 is TGCGCCAGCAGCCAAGATAGGTTGGGACTCGAGTACTTC. This codes for CASSQDRLGLEYF.

The chain couples TRBV9 to TRBJ2-5; no clear D gene. The germline V and J ends were trimmed by 3 bases and 5 bases, with 11 bases remaining between them. This CDR3 has 13 residues. Germline values: CDR1 SGDLS, CDR2 YYNGEE. CDR3 sequence reads: CASSGGTGETQYF. In DNA, the CDR3 is TGTGCCAGCAGCGGAGGCACTGGGGAGACCCAGTACTTC.

This clonotype has a count of ten or more. The chain combines TRBV7-2 with TRBJ1-5; TRBD1 aligns across 7 bases. CDR3 length: 13 amino acids. Germline assignment: CDR1 SGHTA and CDR2 FQGNSA. V trimming: 6 bases; J trimming: 6 bases; junction bases outside the gene matches: 5. The CDR3 nucleotides read TGTGCCAGCAGTCCAGACAGGGTTCAGCCCCAGCATTTT. Translating gives CASSPDRVQPQHF.

The V and J genes are TRBV5-1 and TRBJ2-1; 9 bases match TRBD1. Germline trimming cut 4 bases from V and 3 bases from J; bases unmatched to any gene: 14. There are 18 residues in the CDR3. The germline V gene has CDR1 SGHRS and CDR2 YFSETQ. CDR3 DNA sequence: TGCGCCAGCAGCCTCGATTCCAGGACAGGGGCCTTCTACAATGAGCAGTTCTTC. Translation: CASSLDSRTGAFYNEQFF.

This chain connects TRBV4-3 to TRBJ1-2, with D possibly TRBD1 on 6 matching bases. Germline V gives CDR1 LGHNA, CDR2 YSLEER. The CDR3 has 17 residues. V was shortened by 0 bases and J by 4 bases, with 18 bases between the two germline ends. CDR3 DNA: TGCGCCAGCAGCCAAGACCCAGCCGGGACATTCATCTATGGCTACACCTTC. This encodes CASSQDPAGTFIYGYTF.

This clonotype was picked up a small number of times. The junction departs from the called germline gene at one end, perhaps through a read error. The rearrangement uses TRBV3-1 and TRBJ2-5; a possible D gene is TRBD2 (5 bases). The V gene's germline CDR1 is LGHDT and CDR2 YNNKEL (reference sequence). CDR3 size: 14 residues. DNA of the CDR3: TGTGACAGCAGCCAAGGAGGTTACCAAGAGACCCAGTACTTC. Translating gives CDSSQGGYQETQYF.

This chain links TRBV6-6 with TRBJ1-5, with no clear D. The germline CDR1 and CDR2 sequences are MNHNY and SVGAGI (reference sequence). Between the trimmed V and J ends, which lost 2 bases and 5 bases, there was a span of 13 bases. The CDR3 is 15 amino acids. CDR3 region: CASSYVGSWDQPQHF. CDR3 coding DNA: TGTGCCAGCAGTTACGTGGGTAGTTGGGATCAGCCCCAGCATTTT.